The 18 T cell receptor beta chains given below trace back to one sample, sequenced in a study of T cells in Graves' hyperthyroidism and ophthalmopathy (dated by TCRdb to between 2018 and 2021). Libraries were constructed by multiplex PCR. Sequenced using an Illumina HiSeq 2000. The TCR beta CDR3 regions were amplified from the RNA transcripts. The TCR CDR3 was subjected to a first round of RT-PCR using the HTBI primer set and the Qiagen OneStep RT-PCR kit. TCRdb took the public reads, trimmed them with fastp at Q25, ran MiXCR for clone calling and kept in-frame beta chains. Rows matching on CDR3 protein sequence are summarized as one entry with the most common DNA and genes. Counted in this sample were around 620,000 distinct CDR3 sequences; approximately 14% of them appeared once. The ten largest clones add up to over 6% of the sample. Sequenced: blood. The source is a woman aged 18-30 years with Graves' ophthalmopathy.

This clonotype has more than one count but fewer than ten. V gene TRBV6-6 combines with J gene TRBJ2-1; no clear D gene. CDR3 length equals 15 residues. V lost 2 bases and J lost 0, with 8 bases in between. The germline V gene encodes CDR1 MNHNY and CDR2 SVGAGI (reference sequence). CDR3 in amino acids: CASSYVGSSYNEQFF. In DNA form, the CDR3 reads TGTGCCAGCAGTTACGTGGGAAGCTCCTACAATGAGCAGTTCTTC.

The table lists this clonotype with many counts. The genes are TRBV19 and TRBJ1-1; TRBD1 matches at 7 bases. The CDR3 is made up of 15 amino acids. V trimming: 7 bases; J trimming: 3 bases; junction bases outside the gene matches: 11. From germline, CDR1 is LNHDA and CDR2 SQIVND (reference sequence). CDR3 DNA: TGTGCCAGTACCAAAGACCCAGGGGGGGACACTGAAGCTTTCTTT. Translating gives CASTKDPGGDTEAFF.

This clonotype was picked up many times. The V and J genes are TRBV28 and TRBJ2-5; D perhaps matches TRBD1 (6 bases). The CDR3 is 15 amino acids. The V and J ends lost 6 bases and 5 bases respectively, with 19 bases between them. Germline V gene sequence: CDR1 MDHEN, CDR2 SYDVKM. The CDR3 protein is CASSGREQGFETQYF. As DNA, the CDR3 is TGTGCCAGCAGCGGTCGGGAACAGGGCTTCGAGACCCAGTACTTC. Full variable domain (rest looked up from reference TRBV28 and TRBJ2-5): DVKVTQSSRYLVKRTGEKVFLECVQDMDHENMFWYRQDPGLGLRLIYFSYDVKMKEKGDIPEGYSVSREKKERFSLILESASTNQTSMYLCASSGREQGFETQYFGPGTRLLVL.

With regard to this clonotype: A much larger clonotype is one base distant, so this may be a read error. The CDR3 loop is CASRWDPHSRRLFF. DNA of the CDR3: TGCGCCAGCAGGTGGGATCCCCACTCTCGTAGGCTGTTTTTT. V and J are TRBV5-1 and TRBJ2-2; D call uncertain. Germline V CDR1 and CDR2: SGHRS, YFSETQ. The germline V and J ends were trimmed by 5 bases and 13 bases, with 21 bases remaining between them. The CDR3 length is 14 residues.

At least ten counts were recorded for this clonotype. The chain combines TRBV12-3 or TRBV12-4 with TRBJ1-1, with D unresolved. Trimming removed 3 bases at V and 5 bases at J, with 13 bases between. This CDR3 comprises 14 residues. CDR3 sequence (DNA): TGTGCCAGCAGTTTGGCCAGGTTGGGGACTGAAGCTTTCTTT. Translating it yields CASSLARLGTEAFF.

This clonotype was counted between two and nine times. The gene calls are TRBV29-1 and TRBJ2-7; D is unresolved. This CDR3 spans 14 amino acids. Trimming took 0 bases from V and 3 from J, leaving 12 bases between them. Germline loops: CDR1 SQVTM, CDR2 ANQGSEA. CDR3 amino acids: CSVEDQASLYEQYF. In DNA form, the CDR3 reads TGCAGCGTTGAAGATCAGGCCAGCCTCTACGAGCAGTACTTC.

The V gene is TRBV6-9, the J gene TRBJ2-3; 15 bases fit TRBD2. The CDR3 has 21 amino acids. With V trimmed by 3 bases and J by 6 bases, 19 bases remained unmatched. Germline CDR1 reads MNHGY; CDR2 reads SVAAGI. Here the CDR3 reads CASSYAIPGLAGGNLRDTQYF. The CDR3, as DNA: TGTGCCAGCAGTTACGCAATTCCGGGACTAGCGGGAGGTAACCTACGGGATACGCAGTATTTT.

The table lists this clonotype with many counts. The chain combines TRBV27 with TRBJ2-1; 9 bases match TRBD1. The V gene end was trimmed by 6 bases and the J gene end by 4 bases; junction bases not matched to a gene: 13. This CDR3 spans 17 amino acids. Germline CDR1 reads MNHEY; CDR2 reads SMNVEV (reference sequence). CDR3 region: CASRHPLGTGSYNEQFF. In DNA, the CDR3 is TGTGCCAGCAGGCACCCTCTCGGGACAGGGTCTTACAATGAGCAGTTCTTC.

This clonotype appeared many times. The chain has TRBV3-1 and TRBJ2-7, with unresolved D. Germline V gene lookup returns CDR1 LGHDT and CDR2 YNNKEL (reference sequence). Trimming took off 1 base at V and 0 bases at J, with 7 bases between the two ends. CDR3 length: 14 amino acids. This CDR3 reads CASSQVSDSYEQYF. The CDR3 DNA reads TGTGCCAGCAGCCAAGTCTCCGACTCCTACGAGCAGTACTTC.

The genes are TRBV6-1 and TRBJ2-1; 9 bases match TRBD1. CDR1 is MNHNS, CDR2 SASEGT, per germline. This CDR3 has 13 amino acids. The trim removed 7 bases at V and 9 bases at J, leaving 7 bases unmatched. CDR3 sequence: CASTGTGLGEQFF. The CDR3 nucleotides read TGTGCCAGCACCGGGACAGGGTTGGGTGAGCAGTTCTTC.

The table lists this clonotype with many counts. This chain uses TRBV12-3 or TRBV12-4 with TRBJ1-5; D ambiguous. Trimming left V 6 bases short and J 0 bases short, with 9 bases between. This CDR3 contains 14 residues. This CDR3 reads CASSNVGSNQPQHF. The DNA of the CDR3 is TGTGCCAGCAGCAATGTTGGTAGCAATCAGCCCCAGCATTTT.

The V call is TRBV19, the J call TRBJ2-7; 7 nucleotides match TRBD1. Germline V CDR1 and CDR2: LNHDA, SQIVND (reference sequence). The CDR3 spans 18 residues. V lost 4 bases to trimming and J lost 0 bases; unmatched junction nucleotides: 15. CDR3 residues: CASSTPQLDRRSSYEQYF. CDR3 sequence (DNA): TGTGCCAGTAGTACCCCTCAACTGGACAGGCGAAGCTCCTACGAGCAGTACTTC. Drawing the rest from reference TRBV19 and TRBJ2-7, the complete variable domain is DGGITQSPKYLFRKEGQNVTLSCEQNLNHDAMYWYRQDPGQGLRLIYYSQIVNDFQKGDIAEGYSVSREKKESFPLTVTSAQKNPTAFYLCASSTPQLDRRSSYEQYFGPGTRLTVT.

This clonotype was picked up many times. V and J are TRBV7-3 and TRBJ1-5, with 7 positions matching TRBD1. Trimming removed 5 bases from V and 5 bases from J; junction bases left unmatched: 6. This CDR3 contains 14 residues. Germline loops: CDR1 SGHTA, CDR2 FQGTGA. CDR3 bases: TGTGCCAGCAGCGAGGACAGGAGCCATCAGCCCCAGCATTTT. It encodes CASSEDRSHQPQHF. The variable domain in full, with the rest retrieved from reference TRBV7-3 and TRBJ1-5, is GAGVSQTPSNKVTEKGKYVELRCDPISGHTALYWYRQSLGQGPEFLIYFQGTGAADDSGLPNDRFFAVRPEGSVSTLKIQRTERGDSAVYLCASSEDRSHQPQHFGDGTRLSIL.

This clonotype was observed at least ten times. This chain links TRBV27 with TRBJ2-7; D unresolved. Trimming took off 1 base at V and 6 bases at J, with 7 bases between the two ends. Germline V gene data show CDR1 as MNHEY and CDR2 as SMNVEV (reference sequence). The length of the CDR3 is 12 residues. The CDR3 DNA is TGTGCCAGCAGTTTATGGGGTGGCGAGCAGTACTTC. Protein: CASSLWGGEQYF.

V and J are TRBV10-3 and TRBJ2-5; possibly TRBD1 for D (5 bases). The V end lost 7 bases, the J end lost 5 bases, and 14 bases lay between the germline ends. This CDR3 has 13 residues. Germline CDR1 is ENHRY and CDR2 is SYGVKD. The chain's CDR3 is CAITPGFGETQYF. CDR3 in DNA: TGTGCCATCACCCCAGGGTTTGGTGAGACCCAGTACTTC.

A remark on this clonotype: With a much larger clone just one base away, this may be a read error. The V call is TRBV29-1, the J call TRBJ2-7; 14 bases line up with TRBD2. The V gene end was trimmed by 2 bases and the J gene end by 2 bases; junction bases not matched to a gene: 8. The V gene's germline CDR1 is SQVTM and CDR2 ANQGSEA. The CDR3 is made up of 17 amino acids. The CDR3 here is CSVETGLAGEGPYEQYF. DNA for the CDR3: TGCAGCGTTGAAACGGGACTAGCGGGAGAGGGCCCCTACGAGCAGTACTTC.

CDR3 nucleotides: TGTGCCAGCACCGACGTAGGTGATACGCAGTATTTT. Residues: CASTDVGDTQYF. The chain links TRBV7-8 to TRBJ2-3; no firm D call. The CDR3 length is 12 residues. Per the germline V gene, CDR1 is SGHVS and CDR2 is FQNEAQ. V shed 7 bases and J shed 6 bases, with 11 bases lying between them.

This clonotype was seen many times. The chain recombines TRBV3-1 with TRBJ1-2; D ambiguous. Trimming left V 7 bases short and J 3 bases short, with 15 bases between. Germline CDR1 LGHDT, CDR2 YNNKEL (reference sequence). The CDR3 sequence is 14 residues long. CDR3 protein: CASTDRAGHYGYTF. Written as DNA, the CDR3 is TGTGCCAGCACCGACCGGGCCGGCCACTATGGCTACACCTTC.